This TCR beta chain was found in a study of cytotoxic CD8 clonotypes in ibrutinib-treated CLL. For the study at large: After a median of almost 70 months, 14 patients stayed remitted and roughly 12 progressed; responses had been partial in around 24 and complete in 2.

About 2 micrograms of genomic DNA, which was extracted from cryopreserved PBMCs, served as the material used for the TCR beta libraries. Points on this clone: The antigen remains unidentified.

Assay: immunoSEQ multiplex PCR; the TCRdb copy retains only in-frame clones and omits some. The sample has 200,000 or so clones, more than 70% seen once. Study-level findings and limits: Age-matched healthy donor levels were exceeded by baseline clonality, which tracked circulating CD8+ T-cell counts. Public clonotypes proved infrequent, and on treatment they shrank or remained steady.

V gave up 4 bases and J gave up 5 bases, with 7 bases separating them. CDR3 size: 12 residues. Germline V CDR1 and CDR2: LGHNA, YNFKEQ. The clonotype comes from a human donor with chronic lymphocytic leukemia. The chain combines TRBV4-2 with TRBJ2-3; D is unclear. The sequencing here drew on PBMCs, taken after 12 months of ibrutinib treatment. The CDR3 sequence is CASSPRRDTQYF. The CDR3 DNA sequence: TGTGCCAGCAGCCCAAGGAGAGATACGCAGTATTTT.